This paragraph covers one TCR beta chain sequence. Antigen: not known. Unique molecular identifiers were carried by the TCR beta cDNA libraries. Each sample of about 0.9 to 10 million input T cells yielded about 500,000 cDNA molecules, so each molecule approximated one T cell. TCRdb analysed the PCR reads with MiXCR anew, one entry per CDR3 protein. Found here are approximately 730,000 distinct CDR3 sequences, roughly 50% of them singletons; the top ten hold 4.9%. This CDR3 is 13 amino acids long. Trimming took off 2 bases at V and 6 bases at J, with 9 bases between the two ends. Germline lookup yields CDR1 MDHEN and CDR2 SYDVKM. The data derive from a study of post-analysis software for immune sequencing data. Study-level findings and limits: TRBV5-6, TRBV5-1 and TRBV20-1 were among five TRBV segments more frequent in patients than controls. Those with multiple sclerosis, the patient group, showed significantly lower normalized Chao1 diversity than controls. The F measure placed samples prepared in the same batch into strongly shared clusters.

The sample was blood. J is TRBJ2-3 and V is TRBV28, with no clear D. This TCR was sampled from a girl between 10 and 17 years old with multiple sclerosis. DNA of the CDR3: TGTGCCAGCAGTTTACTAGGGTCGGATACGCAGTATTTT. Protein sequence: CASSLLGSDTQYF.